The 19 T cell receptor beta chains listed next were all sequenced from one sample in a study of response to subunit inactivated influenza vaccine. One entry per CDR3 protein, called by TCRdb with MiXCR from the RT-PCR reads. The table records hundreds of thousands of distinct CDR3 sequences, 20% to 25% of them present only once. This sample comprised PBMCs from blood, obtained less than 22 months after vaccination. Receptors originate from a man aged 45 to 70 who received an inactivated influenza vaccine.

CDR3 residues: CASSFPYERGAVDTQYF. In DNA form, the CDR3 reads TGTGCCAGCAGCTTCCCATACGAGCGGGGGGCGGTAGATACGCAGTATTTT. The chain combines TRBV7-8 with TRBJ2-3; 9 bases agree with TRBD2. The CDR3 spans 17 residues. From germline, CDR1 is SGHVS and CDR2 FQNEAQ. V lost 3 bases to trimming and J lost 5 bases; unmatched junction nucleotides: 12.

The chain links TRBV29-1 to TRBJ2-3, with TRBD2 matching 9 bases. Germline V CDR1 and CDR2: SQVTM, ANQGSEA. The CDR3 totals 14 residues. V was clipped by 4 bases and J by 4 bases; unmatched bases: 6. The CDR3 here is CSVVGGGVPDTQYF. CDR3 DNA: TGCAGCGTTGTAGGCGGGGGGGTTCCAGATACGCAGTATTTT.

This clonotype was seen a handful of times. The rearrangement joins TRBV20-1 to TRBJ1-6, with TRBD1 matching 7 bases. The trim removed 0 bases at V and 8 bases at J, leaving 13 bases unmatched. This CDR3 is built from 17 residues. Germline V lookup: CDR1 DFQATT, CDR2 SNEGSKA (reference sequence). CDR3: CSARDSGGRFVDSPLHF. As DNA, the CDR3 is TGCAGTGCTAGAGACTCAGGGGGACGTTTCGTGGATTCACCCCTCCACTTT.

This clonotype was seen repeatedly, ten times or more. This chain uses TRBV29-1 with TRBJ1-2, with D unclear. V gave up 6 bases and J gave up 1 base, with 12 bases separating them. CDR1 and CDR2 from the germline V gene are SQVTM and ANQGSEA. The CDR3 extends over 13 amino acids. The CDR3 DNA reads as TGCAGCGTCGCCGAGGGCTATAACTATGGCTACACCTTC. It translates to CSVAEGYNYGYTF. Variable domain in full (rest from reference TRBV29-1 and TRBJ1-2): SAVISQKPSRDICQRGTSLTIQCQVDSQVTMMFWYRQQPGQSLTLIATANQGSEATYESGFVIDKFPISRPNLTFSTLTVSNMSPEDSSIYLCSVAEGYNYGYTFGSGTRLTVV.

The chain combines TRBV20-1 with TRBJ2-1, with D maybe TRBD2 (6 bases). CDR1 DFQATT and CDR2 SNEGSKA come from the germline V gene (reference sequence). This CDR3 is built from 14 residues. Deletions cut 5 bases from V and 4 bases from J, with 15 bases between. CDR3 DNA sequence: TGCAGTGCTTTTAAGTGGGGGGTGTACAATGAGCAGTTCTTC. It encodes CSAFKWGVYNEQFF.

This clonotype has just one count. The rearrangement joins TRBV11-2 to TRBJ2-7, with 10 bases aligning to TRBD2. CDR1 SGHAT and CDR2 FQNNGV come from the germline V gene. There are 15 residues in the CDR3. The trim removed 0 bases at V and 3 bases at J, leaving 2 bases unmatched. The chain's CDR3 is CASSLESGGVYEQYF. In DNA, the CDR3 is TGTGCCAGCAGCTTAGAGAGCGGGGGGGTCTACGAGCAGTACTTC. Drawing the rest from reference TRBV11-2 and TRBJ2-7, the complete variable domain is EAGVAQSPRYKIIEKRQSVAFWCNPISGHATLYWYQQILGQGPKLLIQFQNNGVVDDSQLPKDRFSAERLKGVDSTLKIQPAKLEDSAVYLCASSLESGGVYEQYFGPGTRLTVT.

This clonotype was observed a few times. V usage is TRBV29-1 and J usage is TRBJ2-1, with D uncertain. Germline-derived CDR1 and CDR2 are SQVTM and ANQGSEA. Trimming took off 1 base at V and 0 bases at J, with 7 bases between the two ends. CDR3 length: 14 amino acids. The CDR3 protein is CSVEGRDSYNEQFF. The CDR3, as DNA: TGCAGCGTTGAAGGACGTGACTCCTACAATGAGCAGTTCTTC.

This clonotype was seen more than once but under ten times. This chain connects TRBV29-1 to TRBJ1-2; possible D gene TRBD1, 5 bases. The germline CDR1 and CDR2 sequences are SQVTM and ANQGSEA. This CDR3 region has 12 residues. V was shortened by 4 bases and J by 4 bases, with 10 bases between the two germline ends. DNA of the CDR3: TGCAGCGTTGGGGGGGACCTCTATGGCTACACCTTC. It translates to CSVGGDLYGYTF.

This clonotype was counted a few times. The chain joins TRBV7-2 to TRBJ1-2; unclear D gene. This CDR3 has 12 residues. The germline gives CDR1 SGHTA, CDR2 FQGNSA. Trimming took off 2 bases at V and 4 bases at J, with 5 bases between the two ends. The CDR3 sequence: CASSLNSYGYTF. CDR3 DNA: TGTGCCAGCAGCTTAAACAGCTATGGCTACACCTTC.

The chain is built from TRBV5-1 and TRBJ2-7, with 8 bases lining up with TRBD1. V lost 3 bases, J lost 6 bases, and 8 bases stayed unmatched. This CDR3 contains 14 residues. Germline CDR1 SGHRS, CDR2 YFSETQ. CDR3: CASSYLDRGPEQYF. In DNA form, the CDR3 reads TGCGCCAGCAGCTACCTAGACAGGGGCCCCGAGCAGTACTTC.

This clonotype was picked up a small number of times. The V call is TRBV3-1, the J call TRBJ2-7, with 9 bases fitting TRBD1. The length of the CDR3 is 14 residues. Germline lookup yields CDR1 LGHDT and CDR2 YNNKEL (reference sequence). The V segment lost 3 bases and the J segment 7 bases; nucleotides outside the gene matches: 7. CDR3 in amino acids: CASSHQQGAGEQYF. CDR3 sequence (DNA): TGTGCCAGCAGCCATCAACAGGGGGCCGGTGAGCAGTACTTC.

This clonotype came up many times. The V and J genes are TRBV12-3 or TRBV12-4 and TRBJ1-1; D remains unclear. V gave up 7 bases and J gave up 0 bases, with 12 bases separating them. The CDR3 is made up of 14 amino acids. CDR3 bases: TGTGCCAGCACAATAGGACGGATGAACACTGAAGCTTTCTTT. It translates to CASTIGRMNTEAFF.

The CDR3 bases are TGTGCCAGCAGCTTAGTTTCGGCGGGGACCACAGATACGCAGTATTTT. It yields the protein CASSLVSAGTTDTQYF. The chain is built from TRBV11-1 and TRBJ2-3; D might be TRBD2 (6 bases). This CDR3 comprises 16 residues. V was pared by 1 base and J by 2 bases, with 13 bases between. Germline assignment: CDR1 SGHAT and CDR2 FQDESV (reference sequence).

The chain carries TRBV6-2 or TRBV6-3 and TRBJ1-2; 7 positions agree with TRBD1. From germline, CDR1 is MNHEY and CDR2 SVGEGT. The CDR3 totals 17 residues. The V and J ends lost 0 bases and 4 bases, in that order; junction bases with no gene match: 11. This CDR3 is CASSYSRQGGWGYGYTF. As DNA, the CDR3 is TGTGCCAGCAGTTACTCCAGACAGGGCGGATGGGGCTATGGCTACACCTTC.

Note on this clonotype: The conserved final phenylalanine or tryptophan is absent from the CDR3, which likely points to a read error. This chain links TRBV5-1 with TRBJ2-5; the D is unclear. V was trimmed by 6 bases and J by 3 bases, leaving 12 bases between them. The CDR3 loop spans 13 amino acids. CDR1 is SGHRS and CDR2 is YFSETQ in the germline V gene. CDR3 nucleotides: TGCGCCAGCATGCCAGCACAAAAAGAGACCCAGTACTAC. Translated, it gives CASMPAQKETQYY.

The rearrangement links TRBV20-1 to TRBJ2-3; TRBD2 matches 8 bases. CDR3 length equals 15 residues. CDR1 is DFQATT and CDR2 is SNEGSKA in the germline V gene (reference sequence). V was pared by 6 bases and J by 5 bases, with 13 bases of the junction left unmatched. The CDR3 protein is CSASQGAGGGDTQYF. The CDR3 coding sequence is TGCAGTGCGTCACAGGGTGCGGGAGGAGGAGATACGCAGTATTTT.

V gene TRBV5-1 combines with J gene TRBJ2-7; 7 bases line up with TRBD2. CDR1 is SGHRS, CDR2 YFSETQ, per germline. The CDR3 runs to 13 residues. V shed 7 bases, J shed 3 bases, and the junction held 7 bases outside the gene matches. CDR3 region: CASSKTSFYEQYF. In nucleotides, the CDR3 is TGCGCCAGCTCCAAGACTAGCTTCTACGAGCAGTACTTC.

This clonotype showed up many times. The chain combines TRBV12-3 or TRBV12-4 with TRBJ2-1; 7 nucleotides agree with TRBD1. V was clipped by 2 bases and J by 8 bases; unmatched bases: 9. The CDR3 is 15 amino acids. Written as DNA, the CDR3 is TGTGCCAGCAGTTTAAGACAGGGAGCTATCGATGAGCAGTTCTTC. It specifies CASSLRQGAIDEQFF.

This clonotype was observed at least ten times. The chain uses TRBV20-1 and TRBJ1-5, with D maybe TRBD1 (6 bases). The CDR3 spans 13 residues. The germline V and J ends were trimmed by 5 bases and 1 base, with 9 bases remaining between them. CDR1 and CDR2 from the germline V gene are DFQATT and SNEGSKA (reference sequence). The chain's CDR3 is CSARGASNQPQHF. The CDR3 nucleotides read TGCAGTGCTCGGGGGGCAAGCAATCAGCCCCAGCATTTT.